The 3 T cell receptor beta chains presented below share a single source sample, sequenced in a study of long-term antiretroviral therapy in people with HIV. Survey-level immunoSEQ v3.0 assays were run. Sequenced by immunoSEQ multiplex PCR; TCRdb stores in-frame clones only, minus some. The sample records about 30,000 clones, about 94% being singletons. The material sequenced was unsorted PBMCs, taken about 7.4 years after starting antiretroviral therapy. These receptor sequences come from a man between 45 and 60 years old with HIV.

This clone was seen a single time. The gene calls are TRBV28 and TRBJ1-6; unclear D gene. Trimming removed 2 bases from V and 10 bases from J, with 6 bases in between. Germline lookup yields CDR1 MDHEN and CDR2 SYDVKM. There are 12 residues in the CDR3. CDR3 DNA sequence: TGTGCCAGCAGTTTAAACCTGTCACCCCTCCACTTT. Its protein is CASSLNLSPLHF.

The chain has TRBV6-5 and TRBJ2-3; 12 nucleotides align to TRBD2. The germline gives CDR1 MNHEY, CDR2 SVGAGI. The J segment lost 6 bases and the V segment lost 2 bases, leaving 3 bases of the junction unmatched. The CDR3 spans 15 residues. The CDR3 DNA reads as TGTGCCAGCAGTTACGCTAGCGGGGGGGGTGATACGCAGTATTTT. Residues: CASSYASGGGDTQYF.

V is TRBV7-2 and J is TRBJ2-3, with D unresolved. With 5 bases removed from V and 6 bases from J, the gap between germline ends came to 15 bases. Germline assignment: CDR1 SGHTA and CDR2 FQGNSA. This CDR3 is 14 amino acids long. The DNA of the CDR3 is TGTGCCAGCAGCATCGAGTCGAGCTCCGATACGCAGTATTTT. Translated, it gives CASSIESSSDTQYF.